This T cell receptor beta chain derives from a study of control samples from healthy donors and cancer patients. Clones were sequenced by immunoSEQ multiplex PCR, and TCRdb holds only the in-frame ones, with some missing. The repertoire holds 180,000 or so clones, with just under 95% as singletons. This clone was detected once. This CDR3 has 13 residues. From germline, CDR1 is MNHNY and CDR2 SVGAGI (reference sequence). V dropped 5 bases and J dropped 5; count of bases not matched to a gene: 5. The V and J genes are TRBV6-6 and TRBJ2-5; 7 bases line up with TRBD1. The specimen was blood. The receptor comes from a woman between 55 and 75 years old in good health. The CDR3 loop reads CASSQQGWETQYF. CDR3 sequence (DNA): TGTGCCAGCAGTCAACAGGGGTGGGAGACCCAGTACTTC.